The TCR beta chain described here comes from a study of cytomegalovirus exposure and HLA in healthy donors. Study-wide results and limits: The Asian-associated ancestry cluster reportedly had fewer N-insertions than the 666-donor mean in a later analysis. Per a later analysis, HLA-associated TCR beta chains showed more clonal expansion than other, equally common TCR beta chains.

V was cut by 3 bases and J by 2 bases, with 13 bases left in between. Germline assignment: CDR1 SGDLS and CDR2 YYNGEE. This CDR3 is 15 amino acids long. Primers included in the PCR were 60 Vbeta and 13 Jbeta primers. TCRdb's table, derived via immunoSEQ multiplex PCR, lists solely in-frame clones and lacks some. Seen here are 220,000 or so clones, roughly three quarters observed once, and the top ten hold less than 2%. This clone is a singleton in its sample. Its specificity is unknown. This TCR was recovered from a man over 45 in good health and CMV-seronegative. V and J are TRBV9 and TRBJ2-3, with D possibly TRBD2 on 7 matching bases. The specimen sequenced was PBMCs. For the CDR3, the DNA is TGTGCCAGCAGCGACTCAGGGGACTACACAGATACGCAGTATTTT. It encodes CASSDSGDYTDTQYF.